This TCR beta chain is from a study of graft-versus-host responses after intestinal transplantation. As for this clone: What it binds is unknown.

Libraries were prepared by immunoSEQ multiplex PCR; TCRdb keeps only in-frame clonotypes and omits some of them. The table records over 100,000 clones, around 94% of them present only once. The V end lost 0 bases, the J end lost 8 bases, and 13 bases lay between the germline ends. The CDR3 has 13 amino acids. Germline CDR1 reads GTSNPN; CDR2 reads SVGIG (reference sequence). Sample: unstimulated CD4+ T cells sorted from spleen or lymph node cells, taken before transplant. The rearrangement joins TRBV30 to TRBJ1-2; D might be TRBD1 (5 bases). The TCR originated in a human donor who was the organ donor for an intestinal transplant. CDR3 residues: CAWSVLGSGGYTF. In DNA, the CDR3 is TGTGCCTGGAGTGTACTAGGATCAGGGGGCTACACCTTC.